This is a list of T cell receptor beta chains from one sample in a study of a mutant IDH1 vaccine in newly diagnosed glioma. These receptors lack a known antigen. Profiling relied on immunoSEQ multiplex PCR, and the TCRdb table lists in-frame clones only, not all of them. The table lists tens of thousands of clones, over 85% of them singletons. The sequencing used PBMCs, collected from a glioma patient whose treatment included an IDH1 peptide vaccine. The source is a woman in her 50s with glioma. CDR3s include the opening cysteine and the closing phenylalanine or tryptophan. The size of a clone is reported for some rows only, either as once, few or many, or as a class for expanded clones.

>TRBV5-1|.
CASSLGIAGGVETQYF
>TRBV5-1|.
CASSLGDSTNQPQHF
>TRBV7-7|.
CASSFGNLDTQYF
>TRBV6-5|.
CASSRPERPYTQYF
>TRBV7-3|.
CASSRGLAGVADTQYF
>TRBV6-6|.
CASSYMGQGNTEAFF
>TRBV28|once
CASRGQGAGELRKLFF
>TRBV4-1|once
CASSHPRRGGNYGYTF
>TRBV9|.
CASSQEGLSGELFF
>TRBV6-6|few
CASRGNYGYTF
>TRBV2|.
CASRQGAAGELFF
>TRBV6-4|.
CASRRDWGSPLHF
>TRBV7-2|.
CASSRGTGGSYEQYF
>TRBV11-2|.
CASSLGMVGAFF
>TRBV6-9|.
CASSPPGTEAFF
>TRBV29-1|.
CSVTRNTEAFF
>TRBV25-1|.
CASSDPGTGGLLNQPQHF
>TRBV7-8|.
CASSFRRTGELFF
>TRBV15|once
CATGQGGQSTETQYF
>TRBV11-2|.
CASSLVSSGSFAVEQFF
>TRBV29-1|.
CSVADIGKLFF
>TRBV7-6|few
CASSLAVQGAEKLFF
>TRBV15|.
CATSQTYGAYEQYF
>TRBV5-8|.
CASSSFRLAGENEQYF
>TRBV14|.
CASSGSSNQPQHF
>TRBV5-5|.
CASSLGQSGNTIYF
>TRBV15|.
CATRGSWNTEAFF
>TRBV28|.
CASSLPASSGNTIYF
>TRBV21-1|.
CASSLCPGLVGYEQYF
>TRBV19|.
CASSISQGGNTEAFF
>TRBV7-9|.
CASSLISGRFHEQYF
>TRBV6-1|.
CASSVVYQPQETQYF
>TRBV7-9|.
CASSLAGEFVYEQYF
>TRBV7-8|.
CAWRRANTGELFF
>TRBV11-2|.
CASSLRPSGQETQYF
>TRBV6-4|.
CATPGGRCWETQYF
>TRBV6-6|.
CASSYDGANYGYTF
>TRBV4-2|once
CASSPRGSGYNEQFF
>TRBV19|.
CASSGRRSRSYEQYF
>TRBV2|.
CASTNSGSGANVLTF
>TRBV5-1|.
CASGYEGGPFETQYF